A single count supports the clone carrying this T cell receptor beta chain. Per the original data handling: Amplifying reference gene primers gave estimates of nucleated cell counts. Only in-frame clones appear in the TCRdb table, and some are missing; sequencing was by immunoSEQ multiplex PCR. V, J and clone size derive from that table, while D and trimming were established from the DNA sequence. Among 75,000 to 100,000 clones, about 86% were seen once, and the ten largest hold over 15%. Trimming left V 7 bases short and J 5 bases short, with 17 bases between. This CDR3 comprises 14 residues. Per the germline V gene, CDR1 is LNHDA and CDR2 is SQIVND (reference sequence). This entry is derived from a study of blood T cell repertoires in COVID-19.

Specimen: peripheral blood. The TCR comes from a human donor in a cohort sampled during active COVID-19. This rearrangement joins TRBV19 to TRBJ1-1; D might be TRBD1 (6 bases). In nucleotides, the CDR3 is TGTGCCAGTAAGCTTCCCGGGAGGGGGACTGAAGCTTTCTTT. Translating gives CASKLPGRGTEAFF.